This entry describes one T cell receptor (beta chain). What it binds is not known. PBMCs were isolated at a quantity of at least 6 million per sample. This entry belongs to a study of blood T cells in healthy people across ages. General study points: It was the long-lived donors that had more naive CD4+ cells and higher diversity than aged donors.

The CDR3 loop spans 15 amino acids. With V trimmed by 7 bases and J by 5 bases, 5 bases remained unmatched. CDR1 SEHNR and CDR2 FQNEAQ come from the germline V gene (reference sequence). Through a sample-barcoded 5' primer and a J-beta primer mix, a second PCR was run for roughly 7 to 12 cycles. A template-switch adaptor containing 12 random nucleotides labeled each cDNA molecule. TCRdb re-derived calls from the 5' RACE reads in MiXCR, one entry per CDR3 protein. Here the sample spans around 1,700,000 distinct CDR3 sequences, under 30% being singletons. The source material was blood. This clonotype was sampled from a woman aged 30 to 39 in good health. The genes are TRBV7-9 and TRBJ2-2; 12 bases match TRBD2. CDR3 DNA sequence: TGTGCCAGCAAGACAGGACTAGCGGGAACCGGGGAGCTGTTTTTT. The encoded protein is CASKTGLAGTGELFF.